A single T cell receptor (beta chain) is shown here with its context. The CDR3 extends over 14 amino acids. V lost 4 bases, J lost 6 bases, and 14 bases lay in between. Germline-derived CDR1 and CDR2 are SGHTS and YDEGEE. These data belong to a study of technical replicates of blood from a handful of donors. Sequencing was performed with immunoSEQ multiplex PCR; in TCRdb, only in-frame clones are kept and a portion is missing. The sample holds around 80,000 clones, 90% to 95% seen once. Sample: T cells isolated from PBMCs. This receptor was obtained from a human donor in good health. The chain couples TRBV5-8 to TRBJ1-5; D perhaps matches TRBD1 (6 bases). CDR3 sequence: CASSQTGLVQPQHF. DNA for the CDR3: TGTGCCAGCAGCCAAACAGGGCTGGTTCAGCCCCAGCATTTT.